The 11 T cell receptor beta chains presented below share a single source sample, sequenced in a study of beta chain features in type 1 diabetes. The isolated RNA, all of it, was reverse transcribed, so expressed TCRB transcripts were what got sequenced. Data came from immunoSEQ multiplex PCR; TCRdb stores just in-frame clones and leaves some out. The data show roughly 60,000 clones, around three fifths seen once. Specimen: Tregs from blood. Receptor source: a woman aged 18-29 years in good health.

This clone was recorded a few times. The V gene is TRBV2, the J gene TRBJ2-6; 7 bases map to TRBD2. Germline lookup yields CDR1 SNHLY and CDR2 FYNNEI. The CDR3 has 16 residues. Trimming took 8 bases from V and 4 from J; bases not matched to a gene: 11. CDR3 sequence (DNA): TGTGCCAGCGGGAGGGGCCCGGCGGAGGGGGCCAACGTCCTGACTTTC. The encoded protein is CASGRGPAEGANVLTF.

Notes on this clone: One end of the junction fails to match germline, which may point to a read error. The V call is TRBV7-9, the J call TRBJ1-3; 7 bases agree with TRBD1. This CDR3 comprises 16 residues. CDR1 is SEHNR and CDR2 is FQNEAQ in the germline V gene (reference sequence). Here the CDR3 DNA reads TGTGGCAGCAGCTTTGGAACACAGGGGCATGAAAACACCATATATTTT. As protein: CGSSFGTQGHENTIYF.

This clone was observed a few times. The chain uses TRBV7-3 and TRBJ2-3; 9 bases fit TRBD1. The CDR3 length is 19 residues. V lost 1 base and J lost 2; bases outside the gene matches: 13. Per germline, CDR1 SGHTA and CDR2 FQGTGA. The DNA for the CDR3 is TGTGCCAGCAGCTTAAAGGGGTCGGGGGGACAGGGACTCACAGATACGCAGTATTTT. It yields the protein CASSLKGSGGQGLTDTQYF.

In its sample, this clone was seen once. As DNA, the CDR3 is TGCGCCAGCAGCCAACCGGGAGGGGGGTACGAGCAGTACTTC. It specifies CASSQPGGGYEQYF. The chain joins TRBV4-1 to TRBJ2-7; TRBD2 agrees at 8 bases. CDR1 and CDR2 (germline): MGHRA, YSYEKL. V was pared by 2 bases and J by 4 bases, with 4 bases of the junction left unmatched. The CDR3 sequence is 14 residues long.

The chain links TRBV7-2 to TRBJ2-5; D perhaps matches TRBD1 (5 bases). The CDR3 consists of 14 residues. Germline V lookup: CDR1 SGHTA, CDR2 FQGNSA. V was cut by 1 base and J by 4 bases, with 10 bases left in between. The CDR3 DNA reads TGTGCCAGCAGCTTAGGGGGCGGCCGAGAGACCCAGTACTTC. Encoded protein: CASSLGGGRETQYF. The whole variable domain, filled in from reference TRBV7-2 and TRBJ2-5, reads GAGVSQSPSNKVTEKGKDVELRCDPISGHTALYWYRQSLGQGLEFLIYFQGNSAPDKSGLPSDRFSAERTGGSVSTLTIQRTQQEDSAVYLCASSLGGGRETQYFGPGTRLLVL.

In this sample, this clone turned up once. The chain has TRBV19 and TRBJ1-5; 9 bases map to TRBD1. CDR3 length equals 13 residues. Germline CDR1 reads LNHDA; CDR2 reads SQIVND (reference sequence). V shed 5 bases and J 7 bases; nucleotides not matched to a gene: 3. The CDR3 DNA follows: TGTGCCAGTAGTCAGGACAGGGGACAGCCCCAGCATTTT. Translation gives CASSQDRGQPQHF.

The genes are TRBV5-1 and TRBJ2-5; TRBD1 aligns across 7 bases. V trimming: 0 bases; J trimming: 1 base; junction bases outside the gene matches: 0. This CDR3 contains 14 residues. Looked up from germline, CDR1 is SGHRS and CDR2 is YFSETQ. The CDR3: CASSLGDSQETQYF. The CDR3, as DNA: TGCGCCAGCAGCTTGGGGGACAGCCAAGAGACCCAGTACTTC.

This clone is a singleton in its sample. V usage is TRBV6-1 and J usage is TRBJ2-3; 13 bases agree with TRBD2. V lost 3 bases and J lost 4; bases outside the gene matches: 7. CDR1 and CDR2 from the germline V gene are MNHNS and SASEGT. The CDR3 runs 17 residues. Written as DNA, the CDR3 is TGTGCCAGCAGTGAGTCTGGACTAGCGGGGGCCTCAGATACGCAGTATTTT. Translated: CASSESGLAGASDTQYF.

This clone was seen more than once but under ten times. The CDR3 protein is CASSLVELYNEQFF. In nucleotides, the CDR3 is TGTGCCAGCAGCTTAGTCGAGCTCTACAATGAGCAGTTCTTC. The gene calls are TRBV7-2 and TRBJ2-1; D is undetermined. The V end lost 1 base, the J end lost 3 bases, and 7 bases lay between the germline ends. Germline V gives CDR1 SGHTA, CDR2 FQGNSA. The CDR3 consists of 14 residues.

This clone has just a few counts. The chain is built from TRBV7-3 and TRBJ2-1; 8 nucleotides align to TRBD2. The CDR3 loop spans 15 amino acids. Germline CDR1 SGHTA, CDR2 FQGTGA. The trim removed 5 bases at V and 8 bases at J, leaving 11 bases unmatched. CDR3 sequence: CASSREGGGFYEQFF. CDR3 DNA: TGTGCCAGCAGCCGGGAGGGCGGGGGGTTCTATGAGCAGTTCTTC.

V is TRBV2 and J is TRBJ2-3; TRBD2 aligns across 10 bases. J lost 1 base, V lost 5 bases, and 0 bases had no gene match. The germline V gene has CDR1 SNHLY and CDR2 FYNNEI. The CDR3 is 14 amino acids. The CDR3 sequence: CASSTSGGTDTQYF. CDR3 DNA: TGTGCCAGCAGTACTAGCGGGGGCACAGATACGCAGTATTTT.